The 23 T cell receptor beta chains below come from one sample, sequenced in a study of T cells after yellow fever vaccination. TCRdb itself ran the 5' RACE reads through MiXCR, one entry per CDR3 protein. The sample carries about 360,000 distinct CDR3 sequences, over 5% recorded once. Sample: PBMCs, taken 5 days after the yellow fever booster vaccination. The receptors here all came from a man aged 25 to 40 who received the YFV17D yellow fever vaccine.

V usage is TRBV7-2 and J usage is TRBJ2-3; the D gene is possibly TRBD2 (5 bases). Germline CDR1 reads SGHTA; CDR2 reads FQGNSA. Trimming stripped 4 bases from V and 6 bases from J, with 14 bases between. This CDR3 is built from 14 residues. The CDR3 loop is CASSYGLPRDTQYF. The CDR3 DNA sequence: TGTGCCAGCAGCTACGGACTTCCCCGGGATACGCAGTATTTT.

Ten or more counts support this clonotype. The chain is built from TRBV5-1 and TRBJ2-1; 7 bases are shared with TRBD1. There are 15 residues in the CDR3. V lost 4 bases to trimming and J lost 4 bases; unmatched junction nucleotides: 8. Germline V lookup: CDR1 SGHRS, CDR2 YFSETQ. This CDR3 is CASSEGGTDYNEQFF. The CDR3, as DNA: TGCGCCAGCAGCGAAGGTGGGACAGATTACAATGAGCAGTTCTTC.

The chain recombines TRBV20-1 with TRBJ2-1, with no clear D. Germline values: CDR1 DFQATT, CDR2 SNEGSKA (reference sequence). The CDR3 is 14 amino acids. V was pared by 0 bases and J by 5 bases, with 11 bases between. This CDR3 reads CSAREVFRNNEQFF. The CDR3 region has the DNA TGCAGTGCTAGAGAAGTTTTCCGCAACAATGAGCAGTTCTTC.

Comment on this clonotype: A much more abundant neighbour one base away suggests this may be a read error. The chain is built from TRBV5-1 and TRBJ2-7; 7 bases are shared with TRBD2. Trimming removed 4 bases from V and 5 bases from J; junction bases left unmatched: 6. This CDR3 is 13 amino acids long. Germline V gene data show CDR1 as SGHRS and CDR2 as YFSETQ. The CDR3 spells CASSIQGGNEQYF. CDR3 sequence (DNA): TGCGCCAGCAGCATCCAGGGAGGGAACGAGCAGTACTTC. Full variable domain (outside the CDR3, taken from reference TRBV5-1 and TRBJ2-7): KAGVTQTPRYLIKTRGQQVTLSCSPISGHRSVSWYQQTPGQGLQFLFEYFSETQRNKGNFPGRFSGRQFSNSRSEMNVSTLELGDSALYLCASSIQGGNEQYFGPGTRLTVT.

DNA for the CDR3: TGTGCCAGCTCAGGGGACAGAGGAACACCCGGGGAGCTGTTTTTT. This codes for CASSGDRGTPGELFF. The chain has TRBV18 and TRBJ2-2; 7 nucleotides agree with TRBD1. The CDR3 totals 15 residues. The J segment lost 6 bases and the V segment lost 5 bases, leaving 9 bases of the junction unmatched. Germline V gives CDR1 KGHSH, CDR2 LQKENI. Filled out from reference TRBV18 and TRBJ2-2, the complete variable domain reads NAGVMQNPRHLVRRRGQEARLRCSPMKGHSHVYWYRQLPEEGLKFMVYLQKENIIDESGMPKERFSAEFPKEGPSILRIQQVVRGDSAAYFCASSGDRGTPGELFFGEGSRLTVL.

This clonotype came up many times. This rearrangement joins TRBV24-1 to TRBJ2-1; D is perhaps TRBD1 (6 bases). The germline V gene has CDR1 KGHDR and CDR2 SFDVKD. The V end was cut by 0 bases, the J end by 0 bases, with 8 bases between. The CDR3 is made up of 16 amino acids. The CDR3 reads CATSDLQGSSYNEQFF. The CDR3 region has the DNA TGTGCCACCAGTGATTTGCAGGGGAGCTCCTACAATGAGCAGTTCTTC.

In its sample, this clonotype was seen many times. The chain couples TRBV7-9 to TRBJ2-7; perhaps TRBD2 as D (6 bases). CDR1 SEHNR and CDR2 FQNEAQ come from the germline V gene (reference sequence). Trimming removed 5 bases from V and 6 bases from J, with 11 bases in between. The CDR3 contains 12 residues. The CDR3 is CASSPAGGEQYF. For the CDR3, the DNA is TGTGCCAGCAGCCCCGCCGGGGGCGAGCAGTACTTC.

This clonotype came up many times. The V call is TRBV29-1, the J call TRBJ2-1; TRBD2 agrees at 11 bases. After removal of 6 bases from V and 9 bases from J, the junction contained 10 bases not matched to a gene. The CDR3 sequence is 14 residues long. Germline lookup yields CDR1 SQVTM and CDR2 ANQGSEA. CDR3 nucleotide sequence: TGCAGCGTAAAGACTAGCGGGAAGGTTGGTGAGCAGTTCTTC. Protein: CSVKTSGKVGEQFF.

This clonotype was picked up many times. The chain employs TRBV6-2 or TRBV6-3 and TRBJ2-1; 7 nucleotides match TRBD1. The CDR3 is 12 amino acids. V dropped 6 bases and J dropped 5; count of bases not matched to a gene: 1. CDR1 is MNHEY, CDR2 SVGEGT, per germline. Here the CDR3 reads CASSGQDNEQFF. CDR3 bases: TGTGCCAGCAGCGGACAGGACAATGAGCAGTTCTTC.

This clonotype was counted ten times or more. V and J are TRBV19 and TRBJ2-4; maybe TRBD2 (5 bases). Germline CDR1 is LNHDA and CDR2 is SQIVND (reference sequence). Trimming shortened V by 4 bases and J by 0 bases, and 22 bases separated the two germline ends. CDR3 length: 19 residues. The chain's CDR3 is CASSSRGKALTLAKNIQYF. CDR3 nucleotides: TGTGCCAGTAGTAGCCGGGGTAAGGCCCTGACTTTAGCCAAAAACATTCAGTACTTC.

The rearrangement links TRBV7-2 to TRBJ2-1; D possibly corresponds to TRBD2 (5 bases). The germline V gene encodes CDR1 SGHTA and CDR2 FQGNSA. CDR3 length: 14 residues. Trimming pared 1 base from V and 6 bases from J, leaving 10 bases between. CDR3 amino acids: CASSLVGVSNEQFF. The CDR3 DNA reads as TGTGCCAGCAGCTTAGTGGGAGTAAGCAATGAGCAGTTCTTC.

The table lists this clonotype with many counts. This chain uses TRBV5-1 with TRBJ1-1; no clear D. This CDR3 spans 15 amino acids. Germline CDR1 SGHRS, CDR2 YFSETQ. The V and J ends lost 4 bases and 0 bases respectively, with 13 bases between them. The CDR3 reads CASSDPATVNTEAFF. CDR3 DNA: TGCGCCAGCAGCGATCCGGCGACGGTGAACACTGAAGCTTTCTTT.

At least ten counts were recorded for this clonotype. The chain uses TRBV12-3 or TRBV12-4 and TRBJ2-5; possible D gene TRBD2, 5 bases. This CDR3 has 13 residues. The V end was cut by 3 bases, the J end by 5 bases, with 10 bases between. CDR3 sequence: CASSFRESETQYF. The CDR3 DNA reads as TGTGCCAGCAGTTTTAGGGAGAGTGAGACCCAGTACTTC.

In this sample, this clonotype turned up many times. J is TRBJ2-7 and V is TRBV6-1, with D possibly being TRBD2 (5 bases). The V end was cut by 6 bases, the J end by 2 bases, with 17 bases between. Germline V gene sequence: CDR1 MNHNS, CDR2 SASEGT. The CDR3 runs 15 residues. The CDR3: CASREVSSYPYEQYF. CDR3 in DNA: TGTGCCAGCAGGGAGGTTTCTTCTTACCCCTACGAGCAGTACTTC.

For the CDR3, the DNA is TGTGCCAGCCGCCTAGGGGGGACAGGATACTACGAGCAGTACTTC. Protein: CASRLGGTGYYEQYF. The chain has TRBV6-1 and TRBJ2-7, with 8 bases that match TRBD1. The CDR3 extends over 15 amino acids. V shed 8 bases, J shed 3 bases, and the junction held 12 bases outside the gene matches. Germline CDR1 is MNHNS and CDR2 is SASEGT.

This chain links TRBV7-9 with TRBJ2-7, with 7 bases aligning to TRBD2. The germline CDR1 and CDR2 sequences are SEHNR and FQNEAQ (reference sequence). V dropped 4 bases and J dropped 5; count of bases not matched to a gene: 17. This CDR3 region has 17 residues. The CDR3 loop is CASSSSSGGLGFNEQYF. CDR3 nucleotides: TGTGCCAGCAGCTCTAGCTCGGGAGGTTTGGGGTTCAACGAGCAGTACTTC.

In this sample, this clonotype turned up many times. The CDR3 DNA reads TGTGCCAGCAGCCCTAGCGGGAACACAGATACGCAGTATTTT. Its protein product is CASSPSGNTDTQYF. The chain uses TRBV12-3 or TRBV12-4 and TRBJ2-3; TRBD2 aligns across 9 bases. The CDR3 runs to 14 residues. With V trimmed by 6 bases and J by 2 bases, 3 bases remained unmatched.

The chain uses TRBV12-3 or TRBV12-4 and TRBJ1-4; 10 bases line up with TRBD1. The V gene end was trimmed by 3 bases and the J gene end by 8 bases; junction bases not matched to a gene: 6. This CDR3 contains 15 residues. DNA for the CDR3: TGTGCCAGCAGTTTCTGGACAGGGGGGGAAGAAAAACTGTTTTTT. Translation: CASSFWTGGEEKLFF.

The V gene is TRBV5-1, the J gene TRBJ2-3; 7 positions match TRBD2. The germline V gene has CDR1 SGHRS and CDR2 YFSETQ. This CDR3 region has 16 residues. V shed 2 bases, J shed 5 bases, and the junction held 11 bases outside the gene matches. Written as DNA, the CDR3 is TGCGCCAGCAGCTTAATTTCAGCGGGGATAGGAGATACGCAGTATTTT. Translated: CASSLISAGIGDTQYF.

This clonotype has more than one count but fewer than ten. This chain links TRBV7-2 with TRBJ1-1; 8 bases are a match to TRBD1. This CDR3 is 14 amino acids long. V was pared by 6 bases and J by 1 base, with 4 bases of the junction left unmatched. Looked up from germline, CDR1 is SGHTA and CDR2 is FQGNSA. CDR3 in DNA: TGTGCCAGCAGGTTAACAGGGGGGAACACTGAAGCTTTCTTT. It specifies CASRLTGGNTEAFF. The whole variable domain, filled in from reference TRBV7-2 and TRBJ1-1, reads GAGVSQSPSNKVTEKGKDVELRCDPISGHTALYWYRQSLGQGLEFLIYFQGNSAPDKSGLPSDRFSAERTGGSVSTLTIQRTQQEDSAVYLCASRLTGGNTEAFFGQGTRLTVV.

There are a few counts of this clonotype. DNA of the CDR3: TGCGCCAGCAGCTTGGTGGACAAAACCTACGAGCAGTACTTC. Amino acid sequence: CASSLVDKTYEQYF. The V gene is TRBV5-1, the J gene TRBJ2-7; D perhaps matches TRBD1 (5 bases). V was shortened by 0 bases and J by 2 bases, with 9 bases between the two germline ends. CDR3 size: 14 residues. Per the germline V gene, CDR1 is SGHRS and CDR2 is YFSETQ.

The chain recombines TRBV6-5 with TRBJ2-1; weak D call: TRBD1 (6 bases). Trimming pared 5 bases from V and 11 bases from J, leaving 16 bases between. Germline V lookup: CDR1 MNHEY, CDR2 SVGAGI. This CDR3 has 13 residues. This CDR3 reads CASSNPGHKKQFF. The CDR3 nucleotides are TGTGCCAGCAGTAACCCGGGACACAAGAAGCAGTTCTTC.

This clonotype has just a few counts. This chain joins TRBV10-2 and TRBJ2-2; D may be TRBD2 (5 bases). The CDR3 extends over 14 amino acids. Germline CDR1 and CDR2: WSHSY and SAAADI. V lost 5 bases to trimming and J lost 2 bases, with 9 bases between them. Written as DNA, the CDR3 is TGCGCCAGCAGTTTCGGGGTTAACACCGGGGAGCTGTTTTTT. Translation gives CASSFGVNTGELFF.